This T cell receptor beta chain was captured in a study of prognosis after radiotherapy for stage I lung cancer. Study information: Each non-small cell lung cancer patient was deemed medically inoperable.

This CDR3 is 13 amino acids long. Germline CDR1 reads SEHNR; CDR2 reads FQNEAQ (reference sequence). V was clipped by 10 bases and J by 6 bases, with 18 bases between them. TCR beta CDR3 amplification from genomic DNA was performed by two-round multiplex PCR. First-round PCR amplification was performed with primers specific to each TRBV and TRBJ gene. TCRdb processed the multiplex PCR reads anew with MiXCR; each CDR3 protein has one entry. This table has some 15,000 distinct CDR3 sequences, 50% to 65% appearing once. Comments on this clonotype: What it binds is not known.

Investigators drew about 6 milliliters of peripheral blood at each of two time points. Findings of the study overall: As reported, TRBV and TRBJ gene usage differed between patients who had metastases and those who did not.

This receptor was taken from a donor over 45 with non-small cell lung cancer. Sequences were derived from PBMCs, sampled before or after stereotactic body radiation therapy (not recorded which). The V gene is TRBV7-9, the J gene TRBJ2-5; the D gene is possibly TRBD2 (7 bases). The CDR3 nucleotides are TGTGCCACCCCCGGGGGGCCACGGCAGACCCAGTACTTC. This gives the protein CATPGGPRQTQYF.